This TCR beta chain was sequenced during a study of PD-1 blockade in classical Hodgkin lymphoma. Whole-study context: Patients in the cohort were put on intravenous nivolumab, 3 mg/kg every 2 weeks.

Profiled with immunoSEQ multiplex PCR; TCRdb holds only in-frame clones, not every one. In the table there are around 46,000 clones, 90% of which are singletons. The V gene's germline CDR1 is MNHEY and CDR2 SMNVEV (reference sequence). V lost 3 bases, J lost 8 bases, and 7 bases stayed unmatched. This CDR3 region has 15 residues. Regarding time point: cycle 4 day 1 (C4D1), after more than five weeks of nivolumab. Relapse was seen in all patients after autologous stem cell transplantation, and brentuximab vedotin exposure was variable. Best responses were complete response, partial response or progressive disease.

The clonotype comes from a human donor with classical Hodgkin lymphoma. The sequencing used peripheral blood mononuclear cells (PBMCs), collected before the fourth cycle of nivolumab. The chain combines TRBV27 with TRBJ2-1, with 10 bases aligning to TRBD2. CDR3 in amino acids: CASSFRSGRADEQFF. CDR3 sequence (DNA): TGTGCCAGCAGTTTCCGAAGCGGGAGGGCGGATGAGCAGTTCTTC.